This T cell receptor beta chain derives from a study of OX40 agonist ivuxolimab in advanced cancers. V lost 0 bases, J lost 0 bases, and 8 bases stayed unmatched. CDR1 and CDR2 (germline): LGHNA, YNFKEQ. The CDR3 loop spans 18 amino acids. Method: immunoSEQ multiplex PCR; TCRdb's copy keeps in-frame clones and lacks some. This table holds 60,000 to 100,000 clones, roughly 84% found once. This TCR derives from an adult with an advanced solid tumor such as melanoma, head and neck, liver or kidney cancer. Sequencing was performed on CD4+ or CD8+ T cells sorted from blood, taken in a trial of the OX40 agonist ivuxolimab. J is TRBJ2-3 and V is TRBV4-2; 8 bases match TRBD2. This chain's CDR3 is CASSQETLAGGSTDTQYF. The CDR3 DNA sequence: TGTGCCAGCAGCCAAGAGACCCTTGCGGGAGGAAGCACAGATACGCAGTATTTT.